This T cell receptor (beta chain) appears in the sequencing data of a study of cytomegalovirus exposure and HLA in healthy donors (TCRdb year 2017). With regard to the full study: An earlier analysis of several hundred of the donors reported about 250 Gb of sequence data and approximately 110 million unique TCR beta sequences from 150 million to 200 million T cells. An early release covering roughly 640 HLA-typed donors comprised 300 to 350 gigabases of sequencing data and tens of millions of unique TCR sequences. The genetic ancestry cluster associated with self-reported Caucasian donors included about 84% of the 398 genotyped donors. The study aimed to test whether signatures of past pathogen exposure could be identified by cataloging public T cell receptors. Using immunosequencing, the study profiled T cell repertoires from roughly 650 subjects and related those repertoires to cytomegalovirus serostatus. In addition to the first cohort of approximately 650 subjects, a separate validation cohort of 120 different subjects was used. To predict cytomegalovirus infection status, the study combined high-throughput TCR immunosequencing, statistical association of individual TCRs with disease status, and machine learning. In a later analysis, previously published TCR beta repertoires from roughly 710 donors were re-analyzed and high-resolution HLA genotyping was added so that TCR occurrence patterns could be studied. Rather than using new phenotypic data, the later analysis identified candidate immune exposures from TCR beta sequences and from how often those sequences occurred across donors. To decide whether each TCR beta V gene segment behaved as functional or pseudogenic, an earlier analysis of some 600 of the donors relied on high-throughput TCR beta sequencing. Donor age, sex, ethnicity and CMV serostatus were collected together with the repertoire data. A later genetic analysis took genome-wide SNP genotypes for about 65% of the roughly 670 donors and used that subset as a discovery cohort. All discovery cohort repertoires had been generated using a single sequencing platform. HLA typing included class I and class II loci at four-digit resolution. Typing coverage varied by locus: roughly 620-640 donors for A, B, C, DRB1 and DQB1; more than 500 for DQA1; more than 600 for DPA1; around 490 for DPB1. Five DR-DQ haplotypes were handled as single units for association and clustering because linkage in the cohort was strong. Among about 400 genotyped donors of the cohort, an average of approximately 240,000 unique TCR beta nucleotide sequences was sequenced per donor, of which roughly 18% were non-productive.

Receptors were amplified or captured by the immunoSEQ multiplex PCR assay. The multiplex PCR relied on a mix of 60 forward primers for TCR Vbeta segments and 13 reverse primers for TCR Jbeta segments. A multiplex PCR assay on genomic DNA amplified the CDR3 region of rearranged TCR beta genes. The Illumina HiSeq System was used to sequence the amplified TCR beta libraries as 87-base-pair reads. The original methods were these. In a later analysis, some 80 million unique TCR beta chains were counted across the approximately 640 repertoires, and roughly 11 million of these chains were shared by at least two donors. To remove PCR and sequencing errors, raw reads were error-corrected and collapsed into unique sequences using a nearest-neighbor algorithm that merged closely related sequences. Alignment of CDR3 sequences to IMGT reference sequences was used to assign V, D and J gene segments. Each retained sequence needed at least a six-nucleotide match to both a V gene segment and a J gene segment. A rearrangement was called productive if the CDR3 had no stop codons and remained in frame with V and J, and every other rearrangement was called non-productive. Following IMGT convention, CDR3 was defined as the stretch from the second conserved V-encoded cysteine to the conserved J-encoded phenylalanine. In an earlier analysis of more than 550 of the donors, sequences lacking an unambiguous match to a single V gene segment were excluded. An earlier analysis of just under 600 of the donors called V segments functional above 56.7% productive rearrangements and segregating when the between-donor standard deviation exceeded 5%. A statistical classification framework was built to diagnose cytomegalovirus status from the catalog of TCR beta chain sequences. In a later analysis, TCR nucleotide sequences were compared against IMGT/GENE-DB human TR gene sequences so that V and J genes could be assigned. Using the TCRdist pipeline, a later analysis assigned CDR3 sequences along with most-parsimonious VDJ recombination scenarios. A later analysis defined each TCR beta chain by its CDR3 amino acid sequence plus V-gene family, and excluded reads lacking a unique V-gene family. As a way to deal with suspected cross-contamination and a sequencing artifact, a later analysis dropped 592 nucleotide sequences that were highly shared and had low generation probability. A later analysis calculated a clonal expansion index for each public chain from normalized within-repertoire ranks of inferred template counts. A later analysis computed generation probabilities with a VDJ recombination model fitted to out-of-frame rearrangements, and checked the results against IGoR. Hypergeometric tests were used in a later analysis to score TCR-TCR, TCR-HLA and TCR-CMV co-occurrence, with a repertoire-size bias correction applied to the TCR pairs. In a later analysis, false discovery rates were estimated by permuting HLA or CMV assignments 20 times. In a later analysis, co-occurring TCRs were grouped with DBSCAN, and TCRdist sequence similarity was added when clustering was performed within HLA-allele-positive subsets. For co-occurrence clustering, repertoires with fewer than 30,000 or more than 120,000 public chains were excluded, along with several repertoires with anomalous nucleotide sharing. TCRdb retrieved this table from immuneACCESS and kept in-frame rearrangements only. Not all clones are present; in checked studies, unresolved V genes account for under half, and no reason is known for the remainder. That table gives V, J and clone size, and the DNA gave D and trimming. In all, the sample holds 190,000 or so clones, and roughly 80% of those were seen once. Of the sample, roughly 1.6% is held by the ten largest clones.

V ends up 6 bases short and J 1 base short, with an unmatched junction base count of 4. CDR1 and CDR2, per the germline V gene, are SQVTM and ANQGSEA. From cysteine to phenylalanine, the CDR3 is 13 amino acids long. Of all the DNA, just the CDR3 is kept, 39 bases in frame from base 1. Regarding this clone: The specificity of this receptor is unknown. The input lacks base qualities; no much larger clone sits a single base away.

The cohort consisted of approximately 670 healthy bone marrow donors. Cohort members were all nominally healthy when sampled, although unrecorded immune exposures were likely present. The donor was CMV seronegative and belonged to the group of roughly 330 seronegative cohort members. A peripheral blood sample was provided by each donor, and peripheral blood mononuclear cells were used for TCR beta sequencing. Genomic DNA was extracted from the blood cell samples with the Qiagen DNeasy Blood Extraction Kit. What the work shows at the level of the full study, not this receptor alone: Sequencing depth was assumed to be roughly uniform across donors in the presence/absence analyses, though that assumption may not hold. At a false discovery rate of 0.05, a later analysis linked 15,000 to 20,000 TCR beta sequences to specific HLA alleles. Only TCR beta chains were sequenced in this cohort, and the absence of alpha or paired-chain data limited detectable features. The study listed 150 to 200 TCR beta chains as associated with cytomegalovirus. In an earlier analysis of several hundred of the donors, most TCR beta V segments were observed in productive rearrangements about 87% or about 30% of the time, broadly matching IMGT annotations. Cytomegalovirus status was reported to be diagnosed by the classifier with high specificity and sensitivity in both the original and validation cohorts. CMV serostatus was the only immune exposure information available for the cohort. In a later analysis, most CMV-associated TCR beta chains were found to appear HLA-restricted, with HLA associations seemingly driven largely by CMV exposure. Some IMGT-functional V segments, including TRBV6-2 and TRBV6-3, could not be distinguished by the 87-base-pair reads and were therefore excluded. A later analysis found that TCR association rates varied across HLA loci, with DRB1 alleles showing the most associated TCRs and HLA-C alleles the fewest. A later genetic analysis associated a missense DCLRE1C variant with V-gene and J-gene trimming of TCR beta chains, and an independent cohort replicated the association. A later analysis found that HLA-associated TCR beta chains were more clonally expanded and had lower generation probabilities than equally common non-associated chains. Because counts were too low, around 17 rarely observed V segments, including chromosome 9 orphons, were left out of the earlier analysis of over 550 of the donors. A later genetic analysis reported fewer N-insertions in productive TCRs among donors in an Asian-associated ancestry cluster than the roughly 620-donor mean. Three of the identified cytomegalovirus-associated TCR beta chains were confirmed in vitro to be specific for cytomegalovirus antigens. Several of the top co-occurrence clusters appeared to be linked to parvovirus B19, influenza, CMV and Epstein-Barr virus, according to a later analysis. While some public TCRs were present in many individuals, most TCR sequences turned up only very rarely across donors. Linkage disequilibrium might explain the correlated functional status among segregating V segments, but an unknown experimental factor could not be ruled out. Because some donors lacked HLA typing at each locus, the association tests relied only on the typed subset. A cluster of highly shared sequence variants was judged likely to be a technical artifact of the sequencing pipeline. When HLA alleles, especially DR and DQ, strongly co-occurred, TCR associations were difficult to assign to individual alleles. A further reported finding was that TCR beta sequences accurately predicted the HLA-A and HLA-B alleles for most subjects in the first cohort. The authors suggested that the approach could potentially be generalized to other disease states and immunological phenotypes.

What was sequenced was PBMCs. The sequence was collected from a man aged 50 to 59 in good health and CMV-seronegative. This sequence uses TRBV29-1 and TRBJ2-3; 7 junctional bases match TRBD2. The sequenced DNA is TGCAGCGTCCTTCGGGAGGGCACAGATACGCAGTATTTT. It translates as CSVLREGTDTQYF.